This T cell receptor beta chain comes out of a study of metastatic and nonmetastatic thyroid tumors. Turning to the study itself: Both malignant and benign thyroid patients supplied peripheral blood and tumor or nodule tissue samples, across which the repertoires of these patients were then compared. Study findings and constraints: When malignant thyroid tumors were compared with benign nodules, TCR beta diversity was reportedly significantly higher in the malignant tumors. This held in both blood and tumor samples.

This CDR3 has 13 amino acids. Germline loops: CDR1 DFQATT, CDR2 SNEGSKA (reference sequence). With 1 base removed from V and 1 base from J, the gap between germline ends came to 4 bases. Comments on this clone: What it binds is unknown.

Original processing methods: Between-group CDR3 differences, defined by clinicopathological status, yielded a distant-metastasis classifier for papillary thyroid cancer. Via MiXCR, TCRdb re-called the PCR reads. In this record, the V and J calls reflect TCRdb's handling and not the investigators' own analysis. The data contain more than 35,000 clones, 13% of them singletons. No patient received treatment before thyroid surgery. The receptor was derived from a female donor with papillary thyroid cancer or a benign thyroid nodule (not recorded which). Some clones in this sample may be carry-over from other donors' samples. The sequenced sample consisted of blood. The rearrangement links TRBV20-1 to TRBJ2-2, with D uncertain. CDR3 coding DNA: TGCAGTGCTAGAGTGGGGAACACCGGGGAGCTGTTTTTT. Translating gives CSARVGNTGELFF.